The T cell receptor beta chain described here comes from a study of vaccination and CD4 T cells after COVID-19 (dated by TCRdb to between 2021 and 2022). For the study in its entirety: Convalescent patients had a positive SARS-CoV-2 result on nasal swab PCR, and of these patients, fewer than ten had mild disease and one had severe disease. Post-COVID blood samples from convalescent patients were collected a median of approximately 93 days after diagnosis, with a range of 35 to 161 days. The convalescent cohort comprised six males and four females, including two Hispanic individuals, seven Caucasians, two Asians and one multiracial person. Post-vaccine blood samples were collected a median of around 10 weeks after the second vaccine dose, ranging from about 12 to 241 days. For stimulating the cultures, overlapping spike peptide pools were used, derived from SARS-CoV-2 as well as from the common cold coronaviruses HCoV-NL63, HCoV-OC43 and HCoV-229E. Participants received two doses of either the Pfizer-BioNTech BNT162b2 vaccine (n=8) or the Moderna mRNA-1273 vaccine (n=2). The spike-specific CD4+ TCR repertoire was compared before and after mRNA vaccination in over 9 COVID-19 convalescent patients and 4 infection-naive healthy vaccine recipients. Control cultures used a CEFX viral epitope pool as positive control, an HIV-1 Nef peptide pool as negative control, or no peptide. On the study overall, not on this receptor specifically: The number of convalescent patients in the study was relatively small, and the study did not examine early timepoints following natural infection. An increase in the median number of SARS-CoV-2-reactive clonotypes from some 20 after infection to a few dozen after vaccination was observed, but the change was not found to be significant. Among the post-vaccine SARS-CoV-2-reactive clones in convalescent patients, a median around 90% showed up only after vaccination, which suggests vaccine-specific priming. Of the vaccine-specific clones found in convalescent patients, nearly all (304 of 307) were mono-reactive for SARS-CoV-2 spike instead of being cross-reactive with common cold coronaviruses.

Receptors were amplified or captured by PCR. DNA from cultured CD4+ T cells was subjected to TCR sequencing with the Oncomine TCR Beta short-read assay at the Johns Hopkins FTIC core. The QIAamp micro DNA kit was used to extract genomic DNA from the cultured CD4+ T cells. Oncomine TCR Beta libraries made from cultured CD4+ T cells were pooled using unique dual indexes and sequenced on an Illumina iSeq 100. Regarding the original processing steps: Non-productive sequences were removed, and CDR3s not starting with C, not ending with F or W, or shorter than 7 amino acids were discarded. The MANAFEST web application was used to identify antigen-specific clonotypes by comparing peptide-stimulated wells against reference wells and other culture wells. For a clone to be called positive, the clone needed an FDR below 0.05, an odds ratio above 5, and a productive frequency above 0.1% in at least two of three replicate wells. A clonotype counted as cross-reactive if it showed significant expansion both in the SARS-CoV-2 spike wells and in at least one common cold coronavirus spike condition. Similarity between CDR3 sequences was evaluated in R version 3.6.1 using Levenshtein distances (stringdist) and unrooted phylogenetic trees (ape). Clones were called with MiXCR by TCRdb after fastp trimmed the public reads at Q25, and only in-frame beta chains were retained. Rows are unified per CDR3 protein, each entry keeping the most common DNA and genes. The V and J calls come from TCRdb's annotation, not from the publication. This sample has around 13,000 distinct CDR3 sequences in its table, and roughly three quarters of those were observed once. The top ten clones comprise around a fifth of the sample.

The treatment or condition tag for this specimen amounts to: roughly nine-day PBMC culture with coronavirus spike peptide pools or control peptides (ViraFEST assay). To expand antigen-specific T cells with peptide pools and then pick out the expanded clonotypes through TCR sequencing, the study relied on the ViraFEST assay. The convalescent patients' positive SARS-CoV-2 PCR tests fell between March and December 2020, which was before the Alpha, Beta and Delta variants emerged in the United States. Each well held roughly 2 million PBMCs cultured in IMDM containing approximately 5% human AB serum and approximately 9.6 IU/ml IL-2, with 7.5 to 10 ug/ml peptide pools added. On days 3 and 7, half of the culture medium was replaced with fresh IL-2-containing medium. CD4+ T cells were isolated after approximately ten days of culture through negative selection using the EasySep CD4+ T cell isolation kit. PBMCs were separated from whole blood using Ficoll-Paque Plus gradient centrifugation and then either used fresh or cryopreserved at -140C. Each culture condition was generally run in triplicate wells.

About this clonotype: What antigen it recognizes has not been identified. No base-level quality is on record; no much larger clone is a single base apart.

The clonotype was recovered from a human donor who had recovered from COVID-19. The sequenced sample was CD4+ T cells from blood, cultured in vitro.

The nucleotide sequence is TGTGCCAGTAGTACAATCAATCAGCCCCAGCATTTT. Translated, it gives CASSTINQPQHF. Rearrangement joined TRBV19 to TRBJ1-5; the D gene cannot be resolved reliably. The germline V gene (reference sequence) gives CDR1 as LNHDA and CDR2 as SQIVND. At the junction V is shortened by 4 bases and J by 3 bases, with 4 bases in between. The CDR3 runs 12 residues from the cysteine to the phenylalanine. Only the CDR3 part of the read is kept: 36 bases, read in frame from the first base.